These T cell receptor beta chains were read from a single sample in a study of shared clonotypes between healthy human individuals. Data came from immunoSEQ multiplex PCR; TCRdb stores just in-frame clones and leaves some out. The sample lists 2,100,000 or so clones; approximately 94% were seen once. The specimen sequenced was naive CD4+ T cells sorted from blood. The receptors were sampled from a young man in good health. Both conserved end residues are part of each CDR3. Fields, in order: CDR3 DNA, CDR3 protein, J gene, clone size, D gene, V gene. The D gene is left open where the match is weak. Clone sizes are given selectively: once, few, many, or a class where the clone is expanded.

DNA: TGTGCCAGCAGTCTACAAGAGAACACTGAAGCTTTCTTT
CDR3: CASSLQENTEAFF
J: TRBJ1-1
size: .
D: .
V: TRBV7-2

DNA: TGTGCCAGCAGCTCGAGCTCTTCGGCGCAGTTCTTC
CDR3: CASSSSSSAQFF
J: TRBJ2-1
size: .
D: .
V: TRBV7-9

DNA: TGTGCCAGCAGCTTGAGCGGGGCTCCATCAGAGACCCAGTACTTC
CDR3: CASSLSGAPSETQYF
J: TRBJ2-5
size: .
D: TRBD2
V: TRBV5-4

DNA: TGTGCCAGTAGGGGGGACGTGAAGCAGTACTTC
CDR3: CASRGDVKQYF
J: TRBJ2-7
size: few
D: .
V: TRBV19

DNA: TGTGCCAGTATTTGGACAGGGGCCATCCATCAGCCCCAGCATTTT
CDR3: CASIWTGAIHQPQHF
J: TRBJ1-5
size: .
D: TRBD1
V: TRBV19

DNA: TGTGCCAGCAGCTTAGAATGGTACGAGCAGTACTTC
CDR3: CASSLEWYEQYF
J: TRBJ2-7
size: once
D: .
V: TRBV11-2

DNA: TGTGCCAGCAGCTTAGACGCCAGGAACTATGGCTACACCTTC
CDR3: CASSLDARNYGYTF
J: TRBJ1-2
size: .
D: .
V: TRBV11-2

DNA: TGTGCCAGCAGATCAGACAGGGGTCGCCCCTATAATGAAAAACTGTTTTTT
CDR3: CASRSDRGRPYNEKLFF
J: TRBJ1-4
size: .
D: TRBD1
V: TRBV6-4

DNA: TGTGCCAGCTCACCTAGGGGGGTCGGAGGCAATCAGCCCCAGCATTTT
CDR3: CASSPRGVGGNQPQHF
J: TRBJ1-5
size: .
D: .
V: TRBV18

DNA: TGTGCCAGCTATACCACAGGGGAGGGTGGCTACACCTTC
CDR3: CASYTTGEGGYTF
J: TRBJ1-2
size: .
D: TRBD1
V: TRBV28

DNA: TGTGCCAGCAGCTTAGAAGGGGGGCCTGGAGAGACCCAGTACTTC
CDR3: CASSLEGGPGETQYF
J: TRBJ2-5
size: .
D: .
V: TRBV11-2

DNA: TGTGCCAGCAGCCCCGCAGGGGGTGGGACTGAAGCTTTCTTT
CDR3: CASSPAGGGTEAFF
J: TRBJ1-1
size: .
D: TRBD1
V: TRBV28

DNA: TGTGCCATCAGTGACTCCCTACTGGGAGACATTCAGTACTTC
CDR3: CAISDSLLGDIQYF
J: TRBJ2-4
size: once
D: .
V: TRBV10-3

DNA: TGTGCCAGTAGTGCAGGGGGCAGTCAGCCCCAGCATTTT
CDR3: CASSAGGSQPQHF
J: TRBJ1-5
size: few
D: TRBD1
V: TRBV19

DNA: TGCGCCAGCAGCTTGGGGCAGGGCGTGGACATTCAGTACTTC
CDR3: CASSLGQGVDIQYF
J: TRBJ2-4
size: .
D: .
V: TRBV5-1

DNA: TGTGCCAGCAGTTTATCTCAGGGGGGTCAGCCCCAGCATTTT
CDR3: CASSLSQGGQPQHF
J: TRBJ1-5
size: .
D: TRBD1
V: TRBV28

DNA: TGTGCCAGCAGTGGAGGGAGGAACACCGGGGAGCTGTTTTTT
CDR3: CASSGGRNTGELFF
J: TRBJ2-2
size: .
D: .
V: TRBV2

DNA: TGTGCCAGCAGTACCGCCGGGGGACAAGGGAATGAAAAACTGTTTTTT
CDR3: CASSTAGGQGNEKLFF
J: TRBJ1-4
size: once
D: .
V: TRBV2

DNA: TGTGCCAGCAGTCGGGACAGAGTCTACAGCTACACCTTC
CDR3: CASSRDRVYSYTF
J: TRBJ1-2
size: .
D: TRBD1
V: TRBV6-1

DNA: TGTGCCAGCAGCTTAGAACAGGGGCCCTCAATGGTGCAGTACTTC
CDR3: CASSLEQGPSMVQYF
J: TRBJ2-7
size: once
D: TRBD1
V: TRBV7-2

DNA: TGTGCCAGCAGCTTAGGCCAGGGGGCTAATGAAAAACTGTTTTTT
CDR3: CASSLGQGANEKLFF
J: TRBJ1-4
size: .
D: TRBD1
V: TRBV7-9

DNA: TGTGCCAGCAGCCCCGGGGGCGCGGCGAACACCGGGGAGCTGTTTTTT
CDR3: CASSPGGAANTGELFF
J: TRBJ2-2
size: .
D: .
V: TRBV11-3

DNA: TGTGCCAGCAGCTTGGCCTTAGCCCAAGAGACCCAGTACTTC
CDR3: CASSLALAQETQYF
J: TRBJ2-5
size: .
D: .
V: TRBV5-6

DNA: TGTGCCAGCAGAGCGGACAGGGGAGGTCAGCCCCAGCATTTT
CDR3: CASRADRGGQPQHF
J: TRBJ1-5
size: .
D: TRBD1
V: TRBV6-5

DNA: TGTGCCTGGAATCTACGGACAGGGGGCATGGACGAGCAGTACTTC
CDR3: CAWNLRTGGMDEQYF
J: TRBJ2-7
size: once
D: TRBD1
V: TRBV30

DNA: TGTGCCAGCAGGACATATGGTATCACAGATACGCAGTATTTT
CDR3: CASRTYGITDTQYF
J: TRBJ2-3
size: .
D: .
V: TRBV11-2

DNA: TGTGCCAGCAGTTTCGGCATCGAGGGGCGACTGTTTTTT
CDR3: CASSFGIEGRLFF
J: TRBJ1-4
size: .
D: .
V: TRBV28

DNA: TGTGCCAGCAGCGCGGTCAATCAGGGGAACACTGAAGCTTTCTTT
CDR3: CASSAVNQGNTEAFF
J: TRBJ1-1
size: once
D: .
V: TRBV13

DNA: TGTGCCATCAGTCCGGGACAGACTAACACCGGGGAGCTGTTTTTT
CDR3: CAISPGQTNTGELFF
J: TRBJ2-2
size: .
D: TRBD1
V: TRBV10-3

DNA: TGTGCCACCCAGGACAGGGCGATGAACACTGAAGCTTTCTTT
CDR3: CATQDRAMNTEAFF
J: TRBJ1-1
size: .
D: TRBD1
V: TRBV19

DNA: TGCGCCAGCACCAACCGGGACAGGGACTCTGGAAACACCATATATTTT
CDR3: CASTNRDRDSGNTIYF
J: TRBJ1-3
size: .
D: TRBD1
V: TRBV5-1

DNA: TGTGCCAGCAGCGTAGCTGTTACAGGGTCGCTCGGAAACACCATATATTTT
CDR3: CASSVAVTGSLGNTIYF
J: TRBJ1-3
size: .
D: .
V: TRBV9

DNA: TGTGCCAGCATGGTACAGCCAACTAATGAAAAACTGTTTTTT
CDR3: CASMVQPTNEKLFF
J: TRBJ1-4
size: .
D: .
V: TRBV2